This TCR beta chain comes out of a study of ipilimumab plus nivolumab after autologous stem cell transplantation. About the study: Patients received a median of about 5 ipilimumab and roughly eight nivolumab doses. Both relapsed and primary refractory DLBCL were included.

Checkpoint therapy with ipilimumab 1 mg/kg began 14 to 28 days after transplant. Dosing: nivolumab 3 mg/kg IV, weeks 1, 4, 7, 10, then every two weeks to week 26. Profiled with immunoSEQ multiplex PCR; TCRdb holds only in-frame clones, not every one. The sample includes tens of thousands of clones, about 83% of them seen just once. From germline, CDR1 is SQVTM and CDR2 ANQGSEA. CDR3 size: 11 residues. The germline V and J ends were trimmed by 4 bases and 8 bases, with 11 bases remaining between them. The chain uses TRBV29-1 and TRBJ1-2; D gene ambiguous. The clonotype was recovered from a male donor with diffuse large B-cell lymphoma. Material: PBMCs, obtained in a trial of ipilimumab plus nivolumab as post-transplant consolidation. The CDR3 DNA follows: TGCAGCGTTGGGACCGCGGGGGGCTACACCTTC. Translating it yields CSVGTAGGYTF.